The text below deals with one T cell receptor beta chain. The antigen is undetermined. V lost 1 base and J 8 bases, leaving 17 bases between the germline ends. CDR3 size: 15 residues. Per germline, CDR1 SGHVS and CDR2 FQNEAQ. This entry comes from a study of cytomegalovirus exposure and HLA in healthy donors. General observations from the study: In most subjects, TCR beta sequences reportedly gave accurate predictions of HLA-A and HLA-B alleles. By a later analysis, the bulk of CMV-associated TCR beta chains appeared HLA-restricted. Available immune exposure information covered CMV serostatus only.

The study ran its PCR with 60 Vbeta and 13 Jbeta primers. How the authors handled the data: Later reanalysis found approximately 80 million unique TCR beta chains, roughly 10 million of them shared. The repertoire was sequenced with immunoSEQ multiplex PCR; TCRdb's copy has only in-frame clones and lacks some. The D gene and trimming were derived from the DNA, and the V and J assignments and clone size from that table. This sample has around 82,000 clones, with 60% to 85% found just once. V gene TRBV7-8 combines with J gene TRBJ1-2; no clear D. The source is a male donor in good health and CMV-seropositive. The sequenced sample was PBMCs. CDR3 nucleotide sequence: TGTGCCAGCAGCTTAGAGCCGGGAACCAGAGGGGGCTACACCTTC. Amino acids: CASSLEPGTRGGYTF.